This TCR beta chain is drawn from a study of high-grade serous ovarian cancer treatment subgroups. Overall study context: On average, more than 14,000 reads and roughly 7,700 unique TCR beta rearrangements were obtained per sample. General study points: CDR1 and CDR2 were left unanalyzed; analyses focused on CDR3. Repertoire similarity ranged about 0.1 to 0.85 between tumors of one patient. Without spatial data, bulk sequencing limits insight into HGSC tumor diversity.

The trim removed 0 bases at V and 2 bases at J, leaving 7 bases unmatched. The CDR3 loop spans 17 amino acids. CDR1 SGHVS and CDR2 FQNEAQ come from the germline V gene. Repertoires were generated with immunoSEQ multiplex PCR, while TCRdb's copy carries only in-frame clones and drops some. The sample records roughly 2,600 clones, over 75% being singletons. As to this clone: Its antigen is currently unknown.

Tumor tissue was taken before any definitive surgery or chemotherapy was given. The receptor comes from a human donor with high-grade serous ovarian cancer. Sequenced sample: tumor tissue. This rearrangement joins TRBV7-8 to TRBJ2-7, with 10 bases aligning to TRBD1. CDR3 loop: CASSLAGGDRGAYEQYF. The DNA of the CDR3 is TGTGCCAGCAGCTTAGCGGGGGGGGACAGGGGCGCCTACGAGCAGTACTTC.